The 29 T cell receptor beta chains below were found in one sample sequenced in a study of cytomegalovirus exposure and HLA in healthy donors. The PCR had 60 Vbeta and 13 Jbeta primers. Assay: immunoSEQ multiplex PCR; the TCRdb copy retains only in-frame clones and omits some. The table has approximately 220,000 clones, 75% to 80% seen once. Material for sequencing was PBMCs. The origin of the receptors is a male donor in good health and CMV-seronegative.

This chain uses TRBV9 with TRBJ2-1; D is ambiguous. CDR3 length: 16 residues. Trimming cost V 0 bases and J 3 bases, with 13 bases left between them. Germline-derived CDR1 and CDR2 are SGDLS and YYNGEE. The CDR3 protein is CASSVGPQNLYNEQFF. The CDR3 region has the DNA TGTGCCAGCAGCGTAGGTCCCCAGAACCTCTACAATGAGCAGTTCTTC.

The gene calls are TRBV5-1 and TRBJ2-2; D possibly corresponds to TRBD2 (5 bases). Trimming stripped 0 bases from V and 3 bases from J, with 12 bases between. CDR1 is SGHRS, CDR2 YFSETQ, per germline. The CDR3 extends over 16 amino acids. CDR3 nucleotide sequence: TGCGCCAGCAGCTTGGGGCACCTCGGGGACACCGGGGAGCTGTTTTTT. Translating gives CASSLGHLGDTGELFF.

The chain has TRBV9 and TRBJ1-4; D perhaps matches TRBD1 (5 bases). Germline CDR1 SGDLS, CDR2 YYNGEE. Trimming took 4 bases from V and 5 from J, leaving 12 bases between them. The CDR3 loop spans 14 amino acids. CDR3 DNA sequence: TGTGCCAGCAGCCCCAGGGTCGGGAATGAAAAACTGTTTTTT. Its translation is CASSPRVGNEKLFF.

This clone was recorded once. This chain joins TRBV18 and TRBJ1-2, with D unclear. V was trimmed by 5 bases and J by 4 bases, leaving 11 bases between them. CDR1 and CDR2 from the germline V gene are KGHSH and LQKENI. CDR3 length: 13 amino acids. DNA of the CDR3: TGTGCCAGCTCAGGAGCAGCTACCTATGGCTACACCTTC. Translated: CASSGAATYGYTF.

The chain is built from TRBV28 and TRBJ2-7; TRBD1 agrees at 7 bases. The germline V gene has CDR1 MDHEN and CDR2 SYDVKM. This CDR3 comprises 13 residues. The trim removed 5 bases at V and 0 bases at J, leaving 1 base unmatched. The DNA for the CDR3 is TGTGCCAGCAGTGGGACAGTCTCCTACGAGCAGTACTTC. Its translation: CASSGTVSYEQYF.

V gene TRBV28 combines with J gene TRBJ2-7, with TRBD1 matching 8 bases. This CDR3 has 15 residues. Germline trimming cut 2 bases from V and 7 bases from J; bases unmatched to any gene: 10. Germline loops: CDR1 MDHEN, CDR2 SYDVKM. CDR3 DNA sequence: TGTGCCAGCAGTTTAGTTTCGGACAGGGCGAGGGAGCAGTACTTC. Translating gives CASSLVSDRAREQYF.

CDR3 sequence (DNA): TGTGCCAGCAGCTGGGGGACAGTCTCCTACGAGCAGTACTTC. This codes for CASSWGTVSYEQYF. The chain has TRBV5-6 and TRBJ2-7, with TRBD1 matching over 7 bases. The CDR3 spans 14 residues. Losses at the gene ends were 3 bases for V and 0 bases for J; bases not matched to a gene: 3. Germline CDR1 reads SGHDT; CDR2 reads YYEEEE.

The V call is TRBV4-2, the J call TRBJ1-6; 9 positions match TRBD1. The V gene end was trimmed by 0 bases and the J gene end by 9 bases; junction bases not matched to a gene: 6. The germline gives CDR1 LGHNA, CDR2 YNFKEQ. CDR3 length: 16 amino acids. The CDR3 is CASSQDLGQGSSPLHF. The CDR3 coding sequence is TGTGCCAGCAGCCAAGATCTAGGACAGGGGTCTTCACCCCTCCACTTT.

CDR3 loop: CSAYLGTQYF. CDR3 coding DNA: TGCAGTGCGTATCTAGGTACGCAGTATTTT. The chain employs TRBV20-1 and TRBJ2-3; D unclear. The V gene's germline CDR1 is DFQATT and CDR2 SNEGSKA (reference sequence). The CDR3 has 10 amino acids. Trimming shortened V by 6 bases and J by 8 bases, and 9 bases separated the two germline ends.

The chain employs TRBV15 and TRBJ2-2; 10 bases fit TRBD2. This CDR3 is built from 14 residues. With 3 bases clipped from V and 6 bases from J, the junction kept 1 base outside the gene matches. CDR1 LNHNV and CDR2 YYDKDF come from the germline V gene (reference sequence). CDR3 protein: CATSRGLAPGELFF. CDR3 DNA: TGTGCCACCAGCAGGGGACTAGCGCCCGGGGAGCTGTTTTTT.

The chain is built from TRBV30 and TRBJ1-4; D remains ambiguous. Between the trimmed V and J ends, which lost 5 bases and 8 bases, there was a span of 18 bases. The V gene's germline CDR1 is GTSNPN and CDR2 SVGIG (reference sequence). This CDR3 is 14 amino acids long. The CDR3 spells CAWRPRGLEEKLFF. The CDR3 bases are TGTGCCTGGCGGCCCCGAGGTTTGGAGGAAAAACTGTTTTTT.

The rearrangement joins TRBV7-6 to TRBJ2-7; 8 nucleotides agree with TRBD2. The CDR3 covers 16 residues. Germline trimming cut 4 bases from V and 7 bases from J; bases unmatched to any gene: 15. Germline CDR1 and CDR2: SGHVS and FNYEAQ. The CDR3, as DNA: TGTGCCAGCAGCTCGTCGAGTAGCGGGGTTCCAGGGGAGCAGTACTTC. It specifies CASSSSSSGVPGEQYF.

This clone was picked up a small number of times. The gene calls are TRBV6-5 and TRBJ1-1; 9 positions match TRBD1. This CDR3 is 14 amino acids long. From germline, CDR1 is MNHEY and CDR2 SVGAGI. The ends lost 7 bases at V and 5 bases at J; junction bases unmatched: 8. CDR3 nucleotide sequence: TGTGCCAGCATACCCGGGACAGGGCTTACTGAAGCTTTCTTT. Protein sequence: CASIPGTGLTEAFF.

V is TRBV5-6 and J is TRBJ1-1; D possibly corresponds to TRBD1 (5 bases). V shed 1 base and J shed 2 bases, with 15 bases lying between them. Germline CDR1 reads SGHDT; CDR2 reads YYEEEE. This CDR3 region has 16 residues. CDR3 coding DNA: TGTGCCAGCAGCTTGAGGACAACCAAACCCAACACTGAAGCTTTCTTT. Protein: CASSLRTTKPNTEAFF.

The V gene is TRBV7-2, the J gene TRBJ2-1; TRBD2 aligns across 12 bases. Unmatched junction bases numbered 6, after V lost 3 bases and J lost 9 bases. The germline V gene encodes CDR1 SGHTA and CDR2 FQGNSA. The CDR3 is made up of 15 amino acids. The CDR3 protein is CASSFAGTSGREQFF. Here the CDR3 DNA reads TGTGCCAGCAGCTTCGCCGGGACTAGCGGGCGTGAGCAGTTCTTC.

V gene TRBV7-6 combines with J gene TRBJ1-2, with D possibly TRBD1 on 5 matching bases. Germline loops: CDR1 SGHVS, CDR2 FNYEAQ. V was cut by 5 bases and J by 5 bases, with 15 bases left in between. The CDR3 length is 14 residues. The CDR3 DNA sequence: TGTGCCAGCAGCGCGATGACGGGGGGGTATGGCTACACCTTC. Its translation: CASSAMTGGYGYTF.

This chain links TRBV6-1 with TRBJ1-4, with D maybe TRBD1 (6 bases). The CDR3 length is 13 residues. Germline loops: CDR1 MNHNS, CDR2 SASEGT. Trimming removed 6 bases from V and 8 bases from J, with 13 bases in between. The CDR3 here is CASRMTGLEKLFF. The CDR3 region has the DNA TGTGCCAGCAGAATGACAGGTTTAGAAAAACTGTTTTTT.

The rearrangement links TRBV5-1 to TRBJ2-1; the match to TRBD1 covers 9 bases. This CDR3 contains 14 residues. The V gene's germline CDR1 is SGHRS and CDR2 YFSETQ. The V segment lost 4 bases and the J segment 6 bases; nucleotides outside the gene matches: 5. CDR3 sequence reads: CASSPMGQGNEQFF. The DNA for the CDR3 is TGCGCCAGCAGCCCCATGGGACAGGGCAATGAGCAGTTCTTC.

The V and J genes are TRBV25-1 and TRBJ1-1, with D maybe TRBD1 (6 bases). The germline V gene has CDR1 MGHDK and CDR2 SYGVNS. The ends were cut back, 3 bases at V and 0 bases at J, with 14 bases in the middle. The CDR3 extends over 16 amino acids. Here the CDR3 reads CASSDRGHPLNTEAFF. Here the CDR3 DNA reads TGTGCCAGCAGTGATCGGGGACACCCTTTGAACACTGAAGCTTTCTTT.

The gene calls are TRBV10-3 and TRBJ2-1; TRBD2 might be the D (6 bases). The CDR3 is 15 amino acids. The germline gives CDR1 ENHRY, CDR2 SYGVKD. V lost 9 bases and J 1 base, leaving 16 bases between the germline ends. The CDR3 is CAIAPGVASYNEQFF. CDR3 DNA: TGTGCCATTGCTCCGGGAGTGGCTTCCTACAATGAGCAGTTCTTC.

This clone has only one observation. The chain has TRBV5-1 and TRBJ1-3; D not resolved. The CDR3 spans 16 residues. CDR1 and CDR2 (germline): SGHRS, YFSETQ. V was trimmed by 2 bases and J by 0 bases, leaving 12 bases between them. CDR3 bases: TGCGCCAGCAGCTTAGTCGGGATGAACTCTGGAAACACCATATATTTT. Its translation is CASSLVGMNSGNTIYF. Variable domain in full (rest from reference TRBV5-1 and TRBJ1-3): KAGVTQTPRYLIKTRGQQVTLSCSPISGHRSVSWYQQTPGQGLQFLFEYFSETQRNKGNFPGRFSGRQFSNSRSEMNVSTLELGDSALYLCASSLVGMNSGNTIYFGEGSWLTVV.

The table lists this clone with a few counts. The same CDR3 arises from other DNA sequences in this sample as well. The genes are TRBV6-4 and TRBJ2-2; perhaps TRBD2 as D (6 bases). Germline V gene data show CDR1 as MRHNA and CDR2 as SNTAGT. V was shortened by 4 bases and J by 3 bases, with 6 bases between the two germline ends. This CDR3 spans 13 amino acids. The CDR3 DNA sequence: TGTGCCAGCAGTGGCGGGGACACCGGGGAGCTGTTTTTT. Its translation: CASSGGDTGELFF.

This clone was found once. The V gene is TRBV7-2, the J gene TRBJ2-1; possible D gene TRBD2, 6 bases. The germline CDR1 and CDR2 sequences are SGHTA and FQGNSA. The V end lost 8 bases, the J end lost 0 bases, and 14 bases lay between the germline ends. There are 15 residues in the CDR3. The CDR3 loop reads CASETVAASYNEQFF. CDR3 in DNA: TGTGCCAGCGAGACTGTAGCGGCCTCCTACAATGAGCAGTTCTTC.

The CDR3 nucleotides read TGTGCCAGCAGCACCCGGACAGGTCCAAAAAACATTCAGTACTTC. Its translation is CASSTRTGPKNIQYF. The J gene is TRBJ2-4, the V gene TRBV9, with 7 bases lining up with TRBD1. J lost 4 bases, V lost 4 bases, and 8 bases had no gene match. Germline assignment: CDR1 SGDLS and CDR2 YYNGEE. This CDR3 is 15 amino acids long.

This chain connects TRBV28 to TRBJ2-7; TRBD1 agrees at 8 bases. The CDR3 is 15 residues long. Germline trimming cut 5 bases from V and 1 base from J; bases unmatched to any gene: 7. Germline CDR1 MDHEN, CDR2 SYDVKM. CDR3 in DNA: TGTGCCAGCAGTCCCCAGGGGGCAGGGTCCTACGAGCAGTACTTC. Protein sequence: CASSPQGAGSYEQYF.

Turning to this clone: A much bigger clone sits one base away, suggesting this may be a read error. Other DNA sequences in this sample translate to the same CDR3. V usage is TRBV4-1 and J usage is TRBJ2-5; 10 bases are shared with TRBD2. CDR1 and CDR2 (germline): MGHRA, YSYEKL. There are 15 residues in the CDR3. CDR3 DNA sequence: TGTGCCAGCAGCCAAGAGCGGGGGGGCCAAGAGACCCAGTACTTC. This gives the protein CASSQERGGQETQYF.

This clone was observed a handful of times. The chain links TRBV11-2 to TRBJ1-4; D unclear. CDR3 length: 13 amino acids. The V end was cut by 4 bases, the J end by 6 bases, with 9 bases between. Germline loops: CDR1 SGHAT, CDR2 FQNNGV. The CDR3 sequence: CASSSTLYEKLFF. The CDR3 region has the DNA TGTGCCAGCAGCTCTACCCTGTATGAAAAACTGTTTTTT.

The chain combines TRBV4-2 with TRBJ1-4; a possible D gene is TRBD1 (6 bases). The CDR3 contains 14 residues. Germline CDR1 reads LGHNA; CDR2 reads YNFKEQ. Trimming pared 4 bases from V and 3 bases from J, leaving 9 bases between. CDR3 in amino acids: CASSLGGANEKLFF. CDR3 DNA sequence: TGTGCCAGCAGCCTAGGGGGGGCTAATGAAAAACTGTTTTTT.

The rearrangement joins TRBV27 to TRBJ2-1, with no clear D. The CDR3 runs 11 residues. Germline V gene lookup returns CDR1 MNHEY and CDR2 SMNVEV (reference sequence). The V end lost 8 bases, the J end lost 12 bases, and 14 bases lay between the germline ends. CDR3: CASSSSVGQFF. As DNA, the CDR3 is TGTGCCAGCTCTAGTTCCGTTGGGCAGTTCTTC.